Presented here are 26 T cell receptor beta chains from one specimen sequenced in a study of T cell clones after liver transplantation. The assay was immunoSEQ multiplex PCR, and TCRdb's table has in-frame clones only and misses some. The profile shows nearly 25,000 clones, almost 70% of them singletons. The sequences come from CD4+ T cells from blood, collected before liver transplant. Receptor source: a human donor who received a liver transplant.

The chain has TRBV7-2 and TRBJ1-3; D may be TRBD1 (6 bases). In germline, CDR1 is SGHTA, CDR2 FQGNSA. This CDR3 region has 14 residues. The V gene lost 5 bases and the J gene lost 0 bases, with 8 bases spanning the gap. The CDR3 region has the DNA TGTGCCAGCAGCCCGACAGGCTCTGGAAACACCATATATTTT. Protein: CASSPTGSGNTIYF.

The V gene is TRBV29-1, the J gene TRBJ2-5; TRBD1 aligns across 10 bases. Germline trimming cut 4 bases from V and 5 bases from J; bases unmatched to any gene: 10. Germline V CDR1 and CDR2: SQVTM, ANQGSEA. The CDR3 is 15 amino acids. CDR3 DNA: TGCAGCGTTGTTTGGCCGGGACAGGGGAGTGAGACCCAGTACTTC. This translates into CSVVWPGQGSETQYF.

The table lists this clone with a few counts. V is TRBV5-8 and J is TRBJ1-2; D may be TRBD1 (6 bases). This CDR3 is built from 12 residues. Trimming removed 4 bases from V and 6 bases from J, with 10 bases in between. Germline-derived CDR1 and CDR2 are SGHTS and YDEGEE. DNA of the CDR3: TGTGCCAGCAGCCCCAGGGGAGATGGCTACACCTTC. It encodes CASSPRGDGYTF.

J is TRBJ1-5 and V is TRBV5-1, with D possibly being TRBD1 (5 bases). This CDR3 contains 16 residues. The V gene's germline CDR1 is SGHRS and CDR2 YFSETQ. The V gene lost 2 bases and the J gene lost 0 bases, with 12 bases spanning the gap. The CDR3 region has the DNA TGCGCCAGCAGCTTCCGGGGCGTCTATAGCAATCAGCCCCAGCATTTT. Translation: CASSFRGVYSNQPQHF.

The V gene is TRBV2, the J gene TRBJ2-2; D remains ambiguous. V was clipped by 4 bases and J by 1 base, with 7 bases between them. CDR1 is SNHLY and CDR2 is FYNNEI in the germline V gene. The CDR3 sequence is 14 residues long. The CDR3 nucleotides read TGTGCCAGCAGTGTAACGAGGAACACCGGGGAGCTGTTTTTT. This translates into CASSVTRNTGELFF.

J is TRBJ2-7 and V is TRBV30; TRBD1 or TRBD2 may be the D gene (5 bases each). From germline, CDR1 is GTSNPN and CDR2 SVGIG (reference sequence). The CDR3 extends over 12 amino acids. Trimming left V 2 bases short and J 6 bases short, with 11 bases between. The CDR3 coding sequence is TGTGCCTGGAGTCAGGGAGTTGGCGAGCAGTACTTC. It encodes CAWSQGVGEQYF.

J is TRBJ2-2 and V is TRBV27; D gene uncertain. The germline V gene has CDR1 MNHEY and CDR2 SMNVEV (reference sequence). V was shortened by 2 bases and J by 7 bases, with 2 bases between the two germline ends. This CDR3 spans 11 amino acids. CDR3 region: CASSLVGELFF. The CDR3 region has the DNA TGTGCCAGCAGTTTAGTCGGGGAGCTGTTTTTT.

This chain links TRBV4-2 with TRBJ1-3, with 10 bases aligning to TRBD1. The CDR3 length is 17 residues. CDR1 and CDR2 from the germline V gene are LGHNA and YNFKEQ. V was clipped by 4 bases and J by 0 bases; unmatched bases: 6. CDR3 residues: CASSLRDRGLSGNTIYF. CDR3 sequence (DNA): TGTGCCAGCAGCCTCCGGGACAGGGGCCTCTCTGGAAACACCATATATTTT.

CDR3 protein: CAWNPLAGAYNEQFF. In nucleotides, the CDR3 is TGTGCCTGGAACCCACTAGCGGGAGCCTACAATGAGCAGTTCTTC. V is TRBV30 and J is TRBJ2-1, with 11 bases aligning to TRBD2. V dropped 4 bases and J dropped 2; count of bases not matched to a gene: 4. CDR3 length: 15 amino acids. The germline V gene has CDR1 GTSNPN and CDR2 SVGIG (reference sequence).

This clone occurred a few times. The genes are TRBV6-5 and TRBJ1-1; D is possibly TRBD1 (6 bases). The CDR3 runs 12 residues. V lost 6 bases to trimming and J lost 5 bases, with 10 bases between them. CDR1 is MNHEY and CDR2 is SVGAGI in the germline V gene. The CDR3 bases are TGTGCCAGCAGCCTGCAGGGGACTGAAGCTTTCTTT. Protein sequence: CASSLQGTEAFF.

The chain couples TRBV20-1 to TRBJ1-2; D gene ambiguous. The CDR3 length is 11 residues. Germline CDR1 and CDR2: DFQATT and SNEGSKA (reference sequence). The germline V and J ends were trimmed by 2 bases and 7 bases, with 8 bases remaining between them. The chain's CDR3 is CSARRILGYTF. The DNA of the CDR3 is TGCAGTGCTAGACGGATCCTTGGCTACACCTTC.

This chain joins TRBV30 and TRBJ2-1; TRBD2 matches at 12 bases. J lost 3 bases, V lost 3 bases, and 3 bases had no gene match. This CDR3 has 15 residues. CDR1 GTSNPN and CDR2 SVGIG come from the germline V gene (reference sequence). The CDR3 DNA is TGTGCCTGGAGCGTGGGACTAGCGGGCTACAATGAGCAGTTCTTC. This encodes CAWSVGLAGYNEQFF.

V and J are TRBV7-9 and TRBJ1-2, with TRBD1 matching over 9 bases. Losses at the gene ends were 7 bases for V and 2 bases for J; bases not matched to a gene: 5. The CDR3 covers 14 residues. CDR1 and CDR2 from the germline V gene are SEHNR and FQNEAQ (reference sequence). CDR3 loop: CASTPGQGNYGYTF. In nucleotides, the CDR3 is TGTGCCAGCACCCCGGGACAGGGAAACTATGGCTACACCTTC.

The J gene is TRBJ2-7, the V gene TRBV7-2, with TRBD1 matching over 7 bases. The CDR3 is 12 amino acids. The germline V gene has CDR1 SGHTA and CDR2 FQGNSA. V lost 5 bases and J lost 5; bases outside the gene matches: 3. CDR3 nucleotide sequence: TGTGCCAGCAGCCCCACAGGGGACGAGCAGTACGTC. Amino acid sequence: CASSPTGDEQYV.

This clone was observed a handful of times. This sequence joins TRBV10-3 and TRBJ2-1; D may be TRBD1 (6 bases). Deletions cut 8 bases from V and 5 bases from J, with 25 bases between. Germline V gene lookup returns CDR1 ENHRY and CDR2 SYGVKD. The CDR3 runs 17 residues. CDR3 sequence (DNA): TGTGCCATCTTAAAAGGGGGAACGGGGCAGGACCACAATGAGCAGTTCTTC. The encoded protein is CAILKGGTGQDHNEQFF.

The V and J genes are TRBV7-9 and TRBJ2-3; D gene ambiguous. This CDR3 comprises 12 residues. The germline V gene encodes CDR1 SEHNR and CDR2 FQNEAQ (reference sequence). V was cut by 4 bases and J by 5 bases, with 7 bases left in between. CDR3 in amino acids: CASSSTGDTQYF. CDR3 nucleotide sequence: TGTGCCAGCAGCTCTACCGGAGATACGCAGTATTTT.

This chain uses TRBV9 with TRBJ2-3; 9 nucleotides match TRBD2. V dropped 2 bases and J dropped 5; count of bases not matched to a gene: 6. The germline V gene has CDR1 SGDLS and CDR2 YYNGEE. This CDR3 is 15 amino acids long. CDR3 sequence reads: CASSVGGGAEDTQYF. The CDR3 DNA reads TGTGCCAGCAGCGTCGGCGGGGGGGCCGAAGATACGCAGTATTTT.

This sequence joins TRBV5-4 and TRBJ1-4, with D hard to call. CDR1 and CDR2 (germline): SGHNT, YYREEE (reference sequence). With 4 bases removed from V and 6 bases from J, the gap between germline ends came to 13 bases. The length of the CDR3 is 14 residues. In DNA form, the CDR3 reads TGTGCCAGCAGCCTACCGGGGAGGGATGAAAAACTGTTTTTT. Protein sequence: CASSLPGRDEKLFF. The full variable domain, rest sourced from reference TRBV5-4 and TRBJ1-4, is ETGVTQSPTHLIKTRGQQVTLRCSSQSGHNTVSWYQQALGQGPQFIFQYYREEENGRGNFPPRFSGLQFPNYSSELNVNALELDDSALYLCASSLPGRDEKLFFGSGTQLSVL.

The chain is built from TRBV5-4 and TRBJ2-1; 10 positions agree with TRBD2. V lost 4 bases, J lost 6 bases, and 10 bases stayed unmatched. CDR3 size: 16 residues. Germline CDR1 reads SGHNT; CDR2 reads YYREEE (reference sequence). CDR3 DNA sequence: TGTGCCAGCAGCCTACAGGGGACTAGCGTATCCAATGAGCAGTTCTTC. The encoded protein is CASSLQGTSVSNEQFF.

The chain couples TRBV28 to TRBJ2-2; 9 bases match TRBD1. The germline CDR1 and CDR2 sequences are MDHEN and SYDVKM. This CDR3 contains 15 residues. Losses at the gene ends were 6 bases for V and 8 bases for J; bases not matched to a gene: 10. CDR3 in amino acids: CASRWDRDGTGELFF. CDR3 nucleotides: TGTGCCAGCAGGTGGGACAGGGATGGTACGGGGGAGCTGTTTTTT.

This clone was found once. V and J are TRBV28 and TRBJ1-4; possible D gene TRBD1, 6 bases. Germline values: CDR1 MDHEN, CDR2 SYDVKM. V lost 5 bases and J 0 bases, leaving 7 bases between the germline ends. The CDR3 is made up of 14 amino acids. The CDR3 coding sequence is TGTGCCAGCAGTGAGGGGGCAACTAATGAAAAACTGTTTTTT. Protein: CASSEGATNEKLFF. Full variable domain (outside the CDR3, taken from reference TRBV28 and TRBJ1-4): DVKVTQSSRYLVKRTGEKVFLECVQDMDHENMFWYRQDPGLGLRLIYFSYDVKMKEKGDIPEGYSVSREKKERFSLILESASTNQTSMYLCASSEGATNEKLFFGSGTQLSVL.

CDR3: CASSSGAIGGNTIYF. The CDR3 coding sequence is TGTGCCAGCTCATCCGGGGCGATAGGTGGAAACACCATATATTTT. The gene calls are TRBV18 and TRBJ1-3; maybe TRBD1 (5 bases). The CDR3 contains 15 residues. The V gene lost 5 bases and the J gene lost 3 bases, with 14 bases spanning the gap. Germline CDR1 reads KGHSH; CDR2 reads LQKENI. The whole variable domain, filled in from reference TRBV18 and TRBJ1-3, reads NAGVMQNPRHLVRRRGQEARLRCSPMKGHSHVYWYRQLPEEGLKFMVYLQKENIIDESGMPKERFSAEFPKEGPSILRIQQVVRGDSAAYFCASSSGAIGGNTIYFGEGSWLTVV.

The V and J genes are TRBV10-2 and TRBJ2-3, with a possible D match to TRBD1 (6 bases). Germline CDR1 reads WSHSY; CDR2 reads SAAADI. The length of the CDR3 is 17 residues. V was shortened by 8 bases and J by 4 bases, with 25 bases between the two germline ends. The CDR3 loop reads CASQPGDQGIEADTQYF. CDR3 DNA: TGCGCCAGCCAACCCGGAGATCAGGGGATTGAAGCAGATACGCAGTATTTT.

The chain's CDR3 is CATSTGSNSGANVLTF. The CDR3 DNA reads as TGTGCCACCAGCACCGGATCGAACTCTGGGGCCAACGTCCTGACTTTC. The V and J genes are TRBV15 and TRBJ2-6; D is unresolved. CDR3 size: 16 residues. Germline CDR1 reads LNHNV; CDR2 reads YYDKDF (reference sequence). V dropped 4 bases and J dropped 0 bases, with 10 bases sitting between them. The variable domain in full, completed from reference TRBV15 and TRBJ2-6, reads DAMVIQNPRYQVTQFGKPVTLSCSQTLNHNVMYWYQQKSSQAPKLLFHYYDKDFNNEADTPDNFQSRRPNTSFCFLDIRSPGLGDTAMYLCATSTGSNSGANVLTFGAGSRLTVL.

The rearrangement joins TRBV7-2 to TRBJ2-7, with 8 bases that match TRBD2. Germline V gene lookup returns CDR1 SGHTA and CDR2 FQGNSA. CDR3 length: 16 residues. The V segment lost 6 bases and the J segment 4 bases; nucleotides outside the gene matches: 14. The CDR3 DNA reads TGTGCCAGCAGTTCCCGGCCGGGGGGGTGGAATTACGAGCAGTACTTC. It codes for CASSSRPGGWNYEQYF.

There are a few counts of this clone. V gene TRBV6-6 combines with J gene TRBJ1-5; D not resolved. Trimming left V 5 bases short and J 5 bases short, with 7 bases between. From germline, CDR1 is MNHNY and CDR2 SVGAGI (reference sequence). The CDR3 length is 12 residues. The CDR3 loop is CASSPGDQPQHF. In DNA, the CDR3 is TGTGCCAGCAGTCCCGGGGATCAGCCCCAGCATTTT.